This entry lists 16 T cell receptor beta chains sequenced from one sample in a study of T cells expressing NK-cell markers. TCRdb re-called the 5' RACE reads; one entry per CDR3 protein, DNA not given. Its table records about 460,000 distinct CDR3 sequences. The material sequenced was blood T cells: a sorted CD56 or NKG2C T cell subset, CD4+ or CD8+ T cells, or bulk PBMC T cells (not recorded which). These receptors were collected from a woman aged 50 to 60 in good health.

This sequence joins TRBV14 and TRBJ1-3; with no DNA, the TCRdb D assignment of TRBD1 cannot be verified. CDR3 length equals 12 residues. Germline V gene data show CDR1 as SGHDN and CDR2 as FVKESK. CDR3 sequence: CASSPGTGSIYF. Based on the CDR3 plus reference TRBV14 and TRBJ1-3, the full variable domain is EAGVTQFPSHSVIEKGQTVTLRCDPISGHDNLYWYRRVMGKEIKFLLHFVKESKQDESGMPNNRFLAERTGGTYSTLKVQPAELEDSGVYFCASSPGTGSIYFGEGSWLTVV.

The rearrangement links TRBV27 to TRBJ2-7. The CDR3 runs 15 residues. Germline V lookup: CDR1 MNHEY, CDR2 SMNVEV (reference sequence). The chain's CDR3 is CASSSYEGTAYEQYF.

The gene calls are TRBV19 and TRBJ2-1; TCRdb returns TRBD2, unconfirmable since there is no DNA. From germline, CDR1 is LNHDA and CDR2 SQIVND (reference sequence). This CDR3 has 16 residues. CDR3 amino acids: CASSSQTSGRFNEQFF.

Here the CDR3 reads CASSSPDRAGGAFF. The V call is TRBV7-9, the J call TRBJ1-1; the D call of TRBD1 rests on TCRdb alone, since no DNA is present to check it. The CDR3 spans 14 residues. Germline lookup yields CDR1 SEHNR and CDR2 FQNEAQ (reference sequence).

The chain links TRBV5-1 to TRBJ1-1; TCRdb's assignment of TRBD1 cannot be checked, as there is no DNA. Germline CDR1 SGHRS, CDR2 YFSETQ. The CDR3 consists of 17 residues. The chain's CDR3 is CASSLEPTGAGYTEAFF.

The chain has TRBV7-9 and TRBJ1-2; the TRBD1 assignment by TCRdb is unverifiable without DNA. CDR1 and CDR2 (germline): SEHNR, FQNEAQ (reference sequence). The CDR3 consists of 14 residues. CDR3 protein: CASSRAGVSDGYTF.

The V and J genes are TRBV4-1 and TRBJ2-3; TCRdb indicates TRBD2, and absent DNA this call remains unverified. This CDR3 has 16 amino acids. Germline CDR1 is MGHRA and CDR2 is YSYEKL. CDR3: CASRDSSGITTDTQYF.

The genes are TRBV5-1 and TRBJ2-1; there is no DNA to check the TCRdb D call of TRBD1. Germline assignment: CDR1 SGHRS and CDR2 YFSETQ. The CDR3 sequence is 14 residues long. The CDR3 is CASSAGQRQDEQFF. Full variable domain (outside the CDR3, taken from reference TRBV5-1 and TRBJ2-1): KAGVTQTPRYLIKTRGQQVTLSCSPISGHRSVSWYQQTPGQGLQFLFEYFSETQRNKGNFPGRFSGRQFSNSRSEMNVSTLELGDSALYLCASSAGQRQDEQFFGPGTRLTVL.

This CDR3 reads CASSLVVAGGPGELFF. The V call is TRBV5-8, the J call TRBJ2-2; checking the TCRdb D call of TRBD2 is not possible without DNA. The CDR3 runs 16 residues. The germline V gene has CDR1 SGHTS and CDR2 YDEGEE. Drawing the rest from reference TRBV5-8 and TRBJ2-2, the complete variable domain is EAGVTQSPTHLIKTRGQQATLRCSPISGHTSVYWYQQALGLGLQFLLWYDEGEERNRGNFPPRFSGRQFPNYSSELNVNALELEDSALYLCASSLVVAGGPGELFFGEGSRLTVL.

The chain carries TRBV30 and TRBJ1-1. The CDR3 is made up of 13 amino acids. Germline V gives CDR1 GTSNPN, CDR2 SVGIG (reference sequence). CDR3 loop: CAWSVDSNTEAFF. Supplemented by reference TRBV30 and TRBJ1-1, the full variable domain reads SQTIHQWPATLVQPVGSPLSLECTVEGTSNPNLYWYRQAAGRGLQLLFYSVGIGQISSEVPQNLSASRPQDRQFILSSKKLLLSDSGFYLCAWSVDSNTEAFFGQGTRLTVV.

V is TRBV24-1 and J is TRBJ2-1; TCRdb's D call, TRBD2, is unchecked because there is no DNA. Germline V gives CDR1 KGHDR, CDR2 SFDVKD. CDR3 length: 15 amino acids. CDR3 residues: CATRSSGISSNEQFF.

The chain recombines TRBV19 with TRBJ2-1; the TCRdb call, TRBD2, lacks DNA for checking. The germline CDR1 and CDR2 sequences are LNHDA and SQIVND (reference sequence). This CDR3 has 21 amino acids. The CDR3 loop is CASSMAVAGLAGPPNYNEQFF.

This chain's CDR3 is CASSLGSIPAGTQYF. The V gene is TRBV11-2, the J gene TRBJ2-5. Germline CDR1 reads SGHAT; CDR2 reads FQNNGV. The CDR3 consists of 15 residues.

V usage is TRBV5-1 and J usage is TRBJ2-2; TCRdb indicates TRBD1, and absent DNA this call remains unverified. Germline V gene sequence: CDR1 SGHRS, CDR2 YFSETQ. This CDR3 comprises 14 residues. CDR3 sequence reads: CASSARGFTGELFF.

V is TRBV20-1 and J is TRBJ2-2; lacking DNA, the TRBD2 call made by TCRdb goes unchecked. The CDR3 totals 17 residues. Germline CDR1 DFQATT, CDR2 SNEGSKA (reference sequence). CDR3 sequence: CSASEGLAGINTGELFF.

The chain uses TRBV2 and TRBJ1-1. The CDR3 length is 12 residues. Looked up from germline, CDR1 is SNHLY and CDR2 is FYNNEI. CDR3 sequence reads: CASSARVAEAFF.